The source of this T cell receptor beta chain is a study of T-cell reconstitution after alpha-beta-depleted transplantation in children. This clonotype showed up many times. Its antigen remains unknown. V was cut by 0 bases and J by 1 base, with 12 bases left in between. Germline V gene sequence: CDR1 LGHNT, CDR2 FRNRAP. This CDR3 has 16 residues. Study outcomes and limitations: As was reported, about two months after transplant, alpha-beta T cells came from several hundred expanded graft clones.

Unique molecular identifiers featured in how the TCRbeta library was prepared. TCRdb re-derived calls from the PCR reads in MiXCR, one entry per CDR3 protein. Of about 260,000 distinct CDR3 sequences listed, approximately 8.9% are singletons. The sequencing used PBMCs, mostly from graft donor cells, collected 180 days after TCRalphabeta/CD19-depleted stem cell transplant. V gene TRBV12-5 combines with J gene TRBJ1-1; D is undetermined. The sequence derives from a male patient aged 10-17 years who had a stem cell transplant for acute lymphoblastic leukemia, so the T cells may come from the graft donor. CDR3 DNA: TGTGCTAGTGGTTTGGTACTGGAGGGAACGAACACTGAAGCTTTCTTT. Translating it yields CASGLVLEGTNTEAFF.